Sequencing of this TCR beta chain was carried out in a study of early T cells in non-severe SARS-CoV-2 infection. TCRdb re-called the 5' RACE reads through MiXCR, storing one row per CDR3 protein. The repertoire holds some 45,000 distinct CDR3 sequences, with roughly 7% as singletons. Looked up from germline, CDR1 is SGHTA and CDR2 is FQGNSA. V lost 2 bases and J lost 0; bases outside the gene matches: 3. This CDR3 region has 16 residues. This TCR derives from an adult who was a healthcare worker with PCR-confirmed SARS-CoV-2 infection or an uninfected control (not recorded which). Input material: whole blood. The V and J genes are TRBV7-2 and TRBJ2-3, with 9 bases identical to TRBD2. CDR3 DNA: TGTGCCAGCAGCTTACTAGCGGGGATGAGCACAGATACGCAGTATTTT. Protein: CASSLLAGMSTDTQYF.